This paragraph reports one TCR beta chain. Germline V gives CDR1 SNHLY, CDR2 FYNNEI. This CDR3 contains 20 residues. V gave up 1 base and J gave up 2 bases; unmatched junction bases: 16. The entry originates in a study of blood T cell repertoires in COVID-19. As processed by the authors: Amplification with reference gene primers provided the estimates of nucleated cell counts. Sequenced by immunoSEQ multiplex PCR; TCRdb stores in-frame clones only, minus some. V, J and clone size are those of that table, while D and trimming were read from the DNA. The data contain a few hundred thousand clones, more than 80% of them singletons.

This chain links TRBV2 with TRBJ2-3; TRBD1 matches at 9 bases. The TCR originated in a middle-aged woman with acute or convalescent COVID-19. The sample comprised peripheral blood. CDR3 bases: TGTGCCAGCAGTGAAGGATGGACAGGGGCTTCGGTGGAAGCCACAGATACGCAGTATTTT. This translates into CASSEGWTGASVEATDTQYF.